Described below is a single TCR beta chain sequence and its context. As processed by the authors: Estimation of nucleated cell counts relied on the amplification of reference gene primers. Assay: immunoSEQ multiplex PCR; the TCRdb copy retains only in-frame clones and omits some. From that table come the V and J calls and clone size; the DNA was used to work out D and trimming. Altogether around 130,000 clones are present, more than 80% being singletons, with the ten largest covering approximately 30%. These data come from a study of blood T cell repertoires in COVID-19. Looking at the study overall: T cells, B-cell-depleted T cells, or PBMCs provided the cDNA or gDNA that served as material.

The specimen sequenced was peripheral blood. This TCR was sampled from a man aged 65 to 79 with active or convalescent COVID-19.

The CDR3 nucleotides read TGTGCCAGCAGCTTTGGGACTAGCGGGCCCCGGGGCACCGGGGAGCTGTTTTTT. It codes for CASSFGTSGPRGTGELFF. J is TRBJ2-2 and V is TRBV7-9; 12 bases fit TRBD2. Germline trimming cut 3 bases from V and 4 bases from J; bases unmatched to any gene: 9. This CDR3 comprises 18 residues. CDR1 and CDR2 (germline): SEHNR, FQNEAQ (reference sequence).